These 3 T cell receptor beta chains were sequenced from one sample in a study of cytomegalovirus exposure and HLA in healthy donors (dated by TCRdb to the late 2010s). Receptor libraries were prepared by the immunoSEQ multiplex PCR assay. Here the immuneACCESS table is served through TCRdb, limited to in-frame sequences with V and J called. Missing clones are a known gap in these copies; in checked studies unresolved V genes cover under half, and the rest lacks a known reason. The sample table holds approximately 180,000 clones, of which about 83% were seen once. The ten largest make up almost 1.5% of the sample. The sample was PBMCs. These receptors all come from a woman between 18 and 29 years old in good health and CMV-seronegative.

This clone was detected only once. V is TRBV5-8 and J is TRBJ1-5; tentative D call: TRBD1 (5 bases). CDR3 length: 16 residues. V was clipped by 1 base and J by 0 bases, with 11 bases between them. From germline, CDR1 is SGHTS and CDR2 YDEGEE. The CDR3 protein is CASSLWGGASNQPQHF. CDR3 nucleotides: TGTGCCAGCAGCTTGTGGGGTGGGGCTAGCAATCAGCCCCAGCATTTT.

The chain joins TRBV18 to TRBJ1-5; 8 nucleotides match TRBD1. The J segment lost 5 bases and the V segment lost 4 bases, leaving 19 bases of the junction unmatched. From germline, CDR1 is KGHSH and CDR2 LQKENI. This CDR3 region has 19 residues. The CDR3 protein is CASSLTLDRAYDIDQPQHF. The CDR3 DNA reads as TGTGCCAGCTCACTTACCTTGGACAGGGCCTACGACATAGATCAGCCCCAGCATTTT.

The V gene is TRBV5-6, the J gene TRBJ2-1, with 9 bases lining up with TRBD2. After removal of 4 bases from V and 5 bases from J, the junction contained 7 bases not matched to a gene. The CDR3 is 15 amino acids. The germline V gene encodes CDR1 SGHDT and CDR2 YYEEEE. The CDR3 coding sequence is TGTGCCAGCAGCCCTTTGGGACTAGCCCACAATGAGCAGTTCTTC. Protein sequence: CASSPLGLAHNEQFF.